The clone carrying this T cell receptor (beta chain) was seen at least ten times. The data originate from a study of early T cells in non-severe SARS-CoV-2 infection. TCRdb independently ran MiXCR on the 5' RACE reads; one entry per CDR3 protein. This sample yields 20,000 to 25,000 distinct CDR3 sequences, of which around 4.8% are seen a single time; 6.6% belongs to the top ten. This CDR3 has 17 amino acids. V lost 6 bases to trimming and J lost 1 base; unmatched junction nucleotides: 11. The germline CDR1 and CDR2 sequences are MRHNA and SNTAGT. The material sequenced was whole blood. The receptor was isolated from an adult who was a healthcare worker with PCR-confirmed SARS-CoV-2 infection or an uninfected control (not recorded which). The chain couples TRBV6-4 to TRBJ2-1; TRBD1 matches 8 bases. The CDR3 reads CASRTGEWIHSYNEQFF. For the CDR3, the DNA is TGTGCCAGCAGGACAGGGGAGTGGATCCATTCCTACAATGAGCAGTTCTTC.